Sequencing of this TCR beta chain was carried out in a study of shared T cell receptors in the human thymus. The method was immunoSEQ multiplex PCR; TCRdb's version includes in-frame clones alone and lacks a portion of them. The sample has hundreds of thousands of clones; around 95% are singletons. The sample comprised thymocytes. This receptor was taken from a human donor.

The chain's CDR3 is CASSRIWTGVPLNYGYTF. The CDR3 DNA follows: TGTGCCAGCAGCCGGATTTGGACAGGGGTGCCCTTAAACTATGGCTACACCTTC. This rearrangement joins TRBV5-4 to TRBJ1-2, with 9 bases that match TRBD1. Unmatched junction bases numbered 15, after V lost 4 bases and J lost 2 bases. The length of the CDR3 is 18 residues. The germline CDR1 and CDR2 sequences are SGHNT and YYREEE (reference sequence).